The clone carrying this T cell receptor beta chain was seen many times. Its antigen is unidentified. The sample belongs to a study of T cells in Graves' hyperthyroidism and ophthalmopathy. General study results and limits: Researchers found most expanded thyroid clonotypes above 0.001 in blood as well.

There were TCR beta CDR3 regions amplified from RNA transcripts. RT-PCR in the first round (using the HTBI primer set) targeted the TCR CDR3. MiXCR, applied by TCRdb to the multiplex PCR reads, yields one record per CDR3 protein. There are around 600,000 distinct CDR3 sequences in the sample; about 15% occur only once, and around 13% lies in the top ten. Patients showing uncontrolled infection, other autoimmune disease, pregnancy or lactation were ineligible. CDR3 length: 14 residues. In germline, CDR1 is SNHLY, CDR2 FYNNEI. With 6 bases removed from V and 4 bases from J, the gap between germline ends came to 13 bases.

Sequencing was done on a sample of blood. This clonotype was obtained from a woman aged 45-65 years with Graves' ophthalmopathy. V gene TRBV2 combines with J gene TRBJ1-5; D call uncertain. The CDR3 sequence: CASSAEEGNQPQHF. CDR3 bases: TGTGCCAGCAGCGCCGAAGAGGGAAATCAGCCCCAGCATTTT. Full variable domain (missing parts from reference TRBV2 and TRBJ1-5): EPEVTQTPSHQVTQMGQEVILRCVPISNHLYFYWYRQILGQKVEFLVSFYNNEISEKSEIFDDQFSVERPDGSNFTLKIRSTKLEDSAMYFCASSAEEGNQPQHFGDGTRLSIL.